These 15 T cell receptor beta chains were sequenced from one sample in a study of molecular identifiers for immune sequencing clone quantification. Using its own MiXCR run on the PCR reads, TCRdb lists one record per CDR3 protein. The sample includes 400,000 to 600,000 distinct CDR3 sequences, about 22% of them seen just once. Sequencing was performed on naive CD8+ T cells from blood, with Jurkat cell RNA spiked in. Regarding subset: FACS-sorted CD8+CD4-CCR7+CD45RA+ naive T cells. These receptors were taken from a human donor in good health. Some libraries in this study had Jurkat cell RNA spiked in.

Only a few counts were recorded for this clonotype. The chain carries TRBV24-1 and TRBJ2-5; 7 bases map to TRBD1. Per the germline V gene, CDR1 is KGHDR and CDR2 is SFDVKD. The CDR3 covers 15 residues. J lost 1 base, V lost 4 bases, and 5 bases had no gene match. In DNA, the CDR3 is TGTGCCACCAGTGAGAAGACAGGGACCCAAGAGACCCAGTACTTC. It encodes CATSEKTGTQETQYF.

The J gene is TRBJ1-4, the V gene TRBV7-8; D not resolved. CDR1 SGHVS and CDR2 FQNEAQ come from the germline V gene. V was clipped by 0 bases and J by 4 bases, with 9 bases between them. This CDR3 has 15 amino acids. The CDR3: CASSLAYGNNEKLFF. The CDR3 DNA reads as TGTGCCAGCAGCTTAGCCTACGGAAATAATGAAAAACTGTTTTTT.

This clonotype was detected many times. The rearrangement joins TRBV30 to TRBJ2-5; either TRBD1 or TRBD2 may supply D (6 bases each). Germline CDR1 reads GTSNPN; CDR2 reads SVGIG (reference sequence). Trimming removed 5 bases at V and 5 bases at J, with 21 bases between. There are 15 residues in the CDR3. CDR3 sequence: CAWEQFRGLGETQYF. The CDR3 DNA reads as TGTGCCTGGGAGCAATTTCGGGGGCTGGGGGAGACCCAGTACTTC.

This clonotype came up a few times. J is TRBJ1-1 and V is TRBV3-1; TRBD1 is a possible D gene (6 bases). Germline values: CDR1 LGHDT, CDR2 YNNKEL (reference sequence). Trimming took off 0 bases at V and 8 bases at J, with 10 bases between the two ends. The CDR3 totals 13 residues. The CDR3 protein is CASSQEGTWEAFF. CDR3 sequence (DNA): TGTGCCAGCAGCCAAGAAGGGACATGGGAAGCTTTCTTT.

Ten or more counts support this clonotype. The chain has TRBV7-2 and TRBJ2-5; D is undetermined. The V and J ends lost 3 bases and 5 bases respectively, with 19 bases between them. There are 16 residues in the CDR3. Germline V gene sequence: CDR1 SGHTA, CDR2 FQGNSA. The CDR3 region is CASSLRRVPSPETQYF. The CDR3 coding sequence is TGTGCCAGCAGCTTGAGACGAGTACCATCCCCGGAGACCCAGTACTTC. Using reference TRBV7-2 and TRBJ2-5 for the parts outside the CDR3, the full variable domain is GAGVSQSPSNKVTEKGKDVELRCDPISGHTALYWYRQSLGQGLEFLIYFQGNSAPDKSGLPSDRFSAERTGGSVSTLTIQRTQQEDSAVYLCASSLRRVPSPETQYFGPGTRLLVL.

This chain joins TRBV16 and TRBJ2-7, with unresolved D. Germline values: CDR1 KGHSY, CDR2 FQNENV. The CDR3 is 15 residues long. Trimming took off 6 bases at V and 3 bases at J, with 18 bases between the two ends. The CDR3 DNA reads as TGTGCCAGCAGACTAATCCTGGGTGCCTTCTACGAGCAGTACTTC. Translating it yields CASRLILGAFYEQYF.

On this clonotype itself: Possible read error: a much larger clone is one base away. CDR3 sequence: CASSLWSESADTQYF. The CDR3 DNA reads TGTGCCAGCAGTTTATGGTCCGAAAGCGCAGATACGCAGTATTTT. The chain combines TRBV28 with TRBJ2-3; D is undetermined. The germline V gene encodes CDR1 MDHEN and CDR2 SYDVKM. The CDR3 has 15 amino acids. V was trimmed by 0 bases and J by 4 bases, leaving 11 bases between them.

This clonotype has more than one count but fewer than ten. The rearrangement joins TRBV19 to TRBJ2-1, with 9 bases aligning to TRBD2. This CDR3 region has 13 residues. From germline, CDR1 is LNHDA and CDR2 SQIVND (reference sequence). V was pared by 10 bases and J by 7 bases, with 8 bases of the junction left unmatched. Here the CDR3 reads CATQIAGENEQFF. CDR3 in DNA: TGTGCCACTCAAATAGCGGGAGAAAATGAGCAGTTCTTC.

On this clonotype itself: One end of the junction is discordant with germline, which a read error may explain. The CDR3: CASTLARAGSSYGQYF. The CDR3 coding sequence is TGTGCCAGCACCCTGGCTCGAGCGGGGAGCTCCTACGGGCAGTACTTC. V gene TRBV5-6 combines with J gene TRBJ2-7; TRBD2 agrees at 7 bases. Germline V gene lookup returns CDR1 SGHDT and CDR2 YYEEEE. The CDR3 is 16 residues long. The full variable domain, rest sourced from reference TRBV5-6 and TRBJ2-7, is DAGVTQSPTHLIKTRGQQVTLRCSPKSGHDTVSWYQQALGQGPQFIFQYYEEEERQRGNFPDRFSGHQFPNYSSELNVNALLLGDSALYLCASTLARAGSSYGQYFGPGTRLTVT.

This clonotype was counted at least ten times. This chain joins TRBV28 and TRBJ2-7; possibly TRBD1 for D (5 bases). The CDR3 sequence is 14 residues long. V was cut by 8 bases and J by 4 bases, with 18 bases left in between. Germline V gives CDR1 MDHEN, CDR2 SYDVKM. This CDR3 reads CASLPDTEKYEQYF. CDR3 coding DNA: TGTGCCAGCCTCCCGGACACGGAAAAATACGAGCAGTACTTC.

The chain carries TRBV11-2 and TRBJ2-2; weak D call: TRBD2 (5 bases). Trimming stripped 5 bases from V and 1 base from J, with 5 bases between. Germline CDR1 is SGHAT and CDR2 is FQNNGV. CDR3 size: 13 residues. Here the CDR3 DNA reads TGTGCCAGCAGCCGGGAGAACACCGGGGAGCTGTTTTTT. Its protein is CASSRENTGELFF.

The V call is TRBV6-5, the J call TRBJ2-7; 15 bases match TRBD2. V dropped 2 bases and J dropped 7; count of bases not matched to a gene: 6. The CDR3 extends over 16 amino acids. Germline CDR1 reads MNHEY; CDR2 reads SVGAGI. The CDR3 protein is CASSYGQGLAGGEQYF. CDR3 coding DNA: TGTGCCAGCAGTTACGGTCAGGGACTAGCGGGAGGTGAGCAGTACTTC.

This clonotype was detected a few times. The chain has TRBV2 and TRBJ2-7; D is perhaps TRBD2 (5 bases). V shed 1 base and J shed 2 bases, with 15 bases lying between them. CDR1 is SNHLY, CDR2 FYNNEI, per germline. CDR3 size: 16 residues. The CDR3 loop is CASSEVPGTPPYEQYF. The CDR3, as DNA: TGTGCCAGCAGTGAAGTGCCGGGAACGCCTCCCTACGAGCAGTACTTC.

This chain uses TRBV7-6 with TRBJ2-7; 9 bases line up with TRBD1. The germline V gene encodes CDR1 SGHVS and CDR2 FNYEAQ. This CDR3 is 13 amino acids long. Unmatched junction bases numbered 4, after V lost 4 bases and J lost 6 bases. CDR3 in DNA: TGTGCCAGCAGCTGGGACAGGGTGAGCGAGCAGTACTTC. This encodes CASSWDRVSEQYF.

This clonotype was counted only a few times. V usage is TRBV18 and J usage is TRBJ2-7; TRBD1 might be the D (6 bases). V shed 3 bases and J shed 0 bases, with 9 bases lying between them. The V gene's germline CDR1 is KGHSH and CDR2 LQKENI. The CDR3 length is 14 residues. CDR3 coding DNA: TGTGCCAGCTCACCCGACAGGTACTCCTACGAGCAGTACTTC. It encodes CASSPDRYSYEQYF.